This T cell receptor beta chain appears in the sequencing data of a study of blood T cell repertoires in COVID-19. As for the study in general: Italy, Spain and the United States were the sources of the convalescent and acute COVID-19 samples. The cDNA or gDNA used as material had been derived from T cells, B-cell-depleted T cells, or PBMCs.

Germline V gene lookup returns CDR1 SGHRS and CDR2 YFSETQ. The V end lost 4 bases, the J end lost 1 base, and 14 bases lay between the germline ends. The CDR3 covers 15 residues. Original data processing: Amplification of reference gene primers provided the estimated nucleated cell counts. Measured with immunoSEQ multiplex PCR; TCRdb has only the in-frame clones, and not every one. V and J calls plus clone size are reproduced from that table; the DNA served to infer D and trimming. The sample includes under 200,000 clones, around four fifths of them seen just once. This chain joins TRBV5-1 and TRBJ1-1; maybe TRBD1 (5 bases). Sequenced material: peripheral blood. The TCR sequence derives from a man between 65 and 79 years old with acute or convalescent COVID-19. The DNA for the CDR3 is TGCGCCAGCAGCCGGGGGACTACAGGGAACACTGAAGCTTTCTTT. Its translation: CASSRGTTGNTEAFF.